These 17 T cell receptor beta chains were all obtained from the same sample, sequenced in a study of response to subunit inactivated influenza vaccine. Using its own MiXCR run on the RT-PCR reads, TCRdb lists one record per CDR3 protein. Of about 780,000 distinct CDR3 sequences in the sample, under 20% were seen once. The sample was PBMCs from blood, taken roughly 5 days after vaccination. Receptors were obtained from a man aged 50-60 years who received an inactivated influenza vaccine.

The sample holds a few counts of this clonotype. This chain connects TRBV7-2 to TRBJ2-1; tentative D call: TRBD2 (5 bases). V lost 5 bases to trimming and J lost 9 bases, with 14 bases between them. The CDR3 runs to 13 residues. The germline gives CDR1 SGHTA, CDR2 FQGNSA. The CDR3 loop is CASSRDRAGEQFF. The CDR3 region has the DNA TGTGCCAGCAGCCGTGACCGGGCGGGTGAGCAGTTCTTC.

The CDR3 sequence is CASSLSGRSNTGELFF. CDR3 nucleotide sequence: TGTGCCAGCAGCTTAAGCGGGCGGTCGAACACCGGGGAGCTGTTTTTT. J is TRBJ2-2 and V is TRBV7-9, with D possibly being TRBD2 (6 bases). Germline V lookup: CDR1 SEHNR, CDR2 FQNEAQ (reference sequence). The CDR3 covers 16 residues. Trimming shortened V by 2 bases and J by 0 bases, and 10 bases separated the two germline ends.

CDR3 loop: CASSETSGRDTQYF. CDR3 DNA: TGTGCCAGCAGTGAGACTAGCGGGAGAGATACGCAGTATTTT. The rearrangement joins TRBV2 to TRBJ2-3; TRBD2 aligns across 12 bases. Germline lookup yields CDR1 SNHLY and CDR2 FYNNEI. This CDR3 has 14 residues. The V gene end was trimmed by 3 bases and the J gene end by 5 bases; junction bases not matched to a gene: 0.

This sequence joins TRBV19 and TRBJ2-7; TRBD2 matches 12 bases. V dropped 8 bases and J dropped 3; count of bases not matched to a gene: 5. Germline-derived CDR1 and CDR2 are LNHDA and SQIVND (reference sequence). The length of the CDR3 is 14 residues. The CDR3 bases are TGTGCCAGTTATGGACTAGCGGGATTCTACGAGCAGTACTTC. Residues: CASYGLAGFYEQYF.

The chain employs TRBV11-2 and TRBJ2-4; 10 nucleotides align to TRBD2. CDR1 is SGHAT and CDR2 is FQNNGV in the germline V gene. This CDR3 spans 19 amino acids. V lost 4 bases, J lost 1 base, and 13 bases stayed unmatched. CDR3 sequence (DNA): TGTGCCAGCAGCTCCGAGATTCTAGCGGGAGTGGGTGCCAAAAACATTCAGTACTTC. Translation: CASSSEILAGVGAKNIQYF.

V usage is TRBV7-2 and J usage is TRBJ2-5, with 7 bases fitting TRBD1. Per the germline V gene, CDR1 is SGHTA and CDR2 is FQGNSA. V lost 1 base to trimming and J lost 10 bases; unmatched junction nucleotides: 12. The CDR3 is 15 amino acids. The CDR3 DNA is TGTGCCAGCAGCTTAGTACAGGGGAGCAATATCGACCAGTACTTC. The encoded protein is CASSLVQGSNIDQYF.

In this sample, this clonotype turned up a few times. The chain is built from TRBV15 and TRBJ1-1; TRBD1 is a possible D gene (6 bases). Germline-derived CDR1 and CDR2 are LNHNV and YYDKDF (reference sequence). Trimming took off 4 bases at V and 0 bases at J, with 12 bases between the two ends. The length of the CDR3 is 15 residues. The CDR3 reads CATSTWTAMNTEAFF. Here the CDR3 DNA reads TGTGCCACCAGCACATGGACAGCTATGAACACTGAAGCTTTCTTT.

V usage is TRBV7-8 and J usage is TRBJ1-1, with TRBD1 matching over 9 bases. Germline values: CDR1 SGHVS, CDR2 FQNEAQ. V trimming: 2 bases; J trimming: 0 bases; junction bases outside the gene matches: 16. The CDR3 is made up of 20 amino acids. The CDR3 DNA follows: TGTGCCAGCAGCTTATCGAGGACAGGGGTCAGGGGCGGTATGAACACTGAAGCTTTCTTT. Translating gives CASSLSRTGVRGGMNTEAFF.

This clonotype was seen more than once but under ten times. The chain has TRBV20-1 and TRBJ2-1, with 8 bases that match TRBD2. Germline trimming cut 3 bases from V and 9 bases from J; bases unmatched to any gene: 7. The CDR3 is 13 residues long. CDR1 is DFQATT and CDR2 is SNEGSKA in the germline V gene (reference sequence). The DNA of the CDR3 is TGCAGTGCTAGCGGGACTAGATGGGGTGAGCAGTTCTTC. Its translation: CSASGTRWGEQFF.

The rearrangement links TRBV3-1 to TRBJ2-1; perhaps TRBD2 as D (6 bases). The CDR3 is made up of 15 amino acids. The germline V gene has CDR1 LGHDT and CDR2 YNNKEL (reference sequence). V dropped 3 bases and J dropped 6 bases, with 15 bases sitting between them. The CDR3 here is CASSQYSTSFNEQFF. The CDR3 DNA is TGTGCCAGCAGCCAGTATTCGACTAGTTTCAATGAGCAGTTCTTC.

The genes are TRBV3-1 and TRBJ1-4; D remains ambiguous. V was pared by 4 bases and J by 7 bases, with 13 bases between. The CDR3 consists of 14 residues. The germline CDR1 and CDR2 sequences are LGHDT and YNNKEL (reference sequence). The CDR3 nucleotides are TGTGCCAGCAGCCTAAAGGGTTCGGGTGAAAAACTGTTTTTT. Translated, it gives CASSLKGSGEKLFF. The whole variable domain, filled in from reference TRBV3-1 and TRBJ1-4, reads DTAVSQTPKYLVTQMGNDKSIKCEQNLGHDTMYWYKQDSKKFLKIMFSYNNKELIINETVPNRFSPKSPDKAHLNLHINSLELGDSAVYFCASSLKGSGEKLFFGSGTQLSVL.

This clonotype showed up just a few times. The chain combines TRBV6-5 with TRBJ1-2, with TRBD1 as a possible D gene (6 bases). Trimming pared 6 bases from V and 2 bases from J, leaving 13 bases between. The CDR3 consists of 14 residues. Germline CDR1 and CDR2: MNHEY and SVGAGI. The CDR3 here is CASSHSGQNYGYTF. The DNA for the CDR3 is TGTGCCAGCAGCCACTCCGGACAGAACTATGGCTACACCTTC.

The V gene is TRBV6-1, the J gene TRBJ2-3; a weak D match, TRBD2 (7 bases). CDR1 and CDR2 (germline): MNHNS, SASEGT. The CDR3 is made up of 16 amino acids. V shed 7 bases and J shed 2 bases, with 19 bases lying between them. The chain's CDR3 is CASTGPQGGDTDTQYF. CDR3 nucleotide sequence: TGTGCCAGCACCGGACCACAGGGAGGGGACACAGATACGCAGTATTTT.

This clonotype was recorded a few times. V and J are TRBV20-1 and TRBJ2-3; tentative D call: TRBD2 (6 bases). This CDR3 contains 13 residues. CDR1 DFQATT and CDR2 SNEGSKA come from the germline V gene (reference sequence). Trimming pared 6 bases from V and 8 bases from J, leaving 18 bases between. DNA of the CDR3: TGCAGTGCCGAACAGTCGGAGGGTCGTACGCAGTATTTT. Protein: CSAEQSEGRTQYF.

The chain joins TRBV25-1 to TRBJ2-1; either TRBD1 or TRBD2 may fit D (6 bases each). The germline V gene has CDR1 MGHDK and CDR2 SYGVNS. V dropped 5 bases and J dropped 7 bases, with 18 bases sitting between them. The CDR3 is made up of 15 amino acids. The CDR3 DNA sequence: TGTGCCAGCAGTCCTCGGGGGCGGAGCGGGAATGAGCAGTTCTTC. Protein sequence: CASSPRGRSGNEQFF.

This clonotype was seen a few times. The V and J genes are TRBV12-3 or TRBV12-4 and TRBJ2-7, with TRBD2 matching 9 bases. Germline trimming cut 6 bases from V and 3 bases from J; bases unmatched to any gene: 6. The CDR3 contains 14 residues. The CDR3 here is CASRAGGKGYEQYF. The DNA for the CDR3 is TGTGCCAGCAGAGCGGGGGGCAAGGGCTACGAGCAGTACTTC.

The V call is TRBV25-1, the J call TRBJ2-1; a weak D match, TRBD1 (5 bases). The V gene's germline CDR1 is MGHDK and CDR2 SYGVNS. This CDR3 spans 14 amino acids. V gave up 6 bases and J gave up 4 bases, with 13 bases separating them. The CDR3 sequence is CASSLGALYNEQFF. CDR3 nucleotides: TGTGCCAGCAGCCTAGGGGCACTTTACAATGAGCAGTTCTTC.